This T cell receptor beta chain was sequenced in a study of B cell selection in AIRE deficiency. General study findings and limits: Shorter CDR3s marked shared Treg sequences, biased toward few non-templated insertions. Healthy donors alone shared 30% to 35% of 3,300 or so Treg sequences; patients alone roughly 10%. Patient Tconv cells held about 31% of Treg sequences shared by healthy donors.

A word on this clone: Its antigen is unidentified.

In the authors' workflow: Patients' conventional T cells yielded about 11x10^4 distinct TCRbeta sequences; donors' under 150,000. Measured with immunoSEQ multiplex PCR; TCRdb has only the in-frame clones, and not every one. Clone size and V and J calls were adopted from that table, with D and trimming inferred from the DNA. The sample holds approximately 25,000 clones, about 95% seen once. CDR1 and CDR2 from the germline V gene are SGHVS and FQNEAQ. V lost 3 bases and J lost 3; bases outside the gene matches: 8. This CDR3 is built from 15 residues. Sorting defined conventional CD4 T cells as CD4+CD127+.

The chain couples TRBV7-8 to TRBJ2-7, with 7 bases matching TRBD2. Sequencing was performed on CD4+CD127+ conventional T cells sorted from PBMCs. The TCR sequence derives from a human donor in good health. The CDR3 is CASSLGGGDFYEQYF. The CDR3 bases are TGTGCCAGCAGCTTGGGCGGGGGAGACTTCTACGAGCAGTACTTC.